Listed below are T cell receptor beta chains from one sample, sequenced in a study of CD8+ T cells in alopecia areata. Measured with immunoSEQ multiplex PCR; TCRdb has only the in-frame clones, and not every one. This table holds over 150,000 clones, roughly 50% found once. Specimen: CD8+ T cells sorted from blood. Source of these receptors: a human donor in good health. Both conserved end residues are part of each CDR3. The D gene is left open where the match is weak. Some rows have no size entry. The others give once, few or many, or a class for an expanded clone.

TRBV30,TRBJ2-1,NA,NA,CAWRPLQLEQFF,TGTGCCTGGAGACCACTACAACTTGAGCAGTTCTTC
TRBV11-2,TRBJ2-7,NA,NA,CASSLLRGRTEQYF,TGTGCCAGCAGCTTATTACGGGGGAGGACCGAGCAGTACTTC
TRBV5-6,TRBJ2-5,NA,NA,CASSRARFGAVQETQYF,TGTGCCAGCAGCCGGGCTCGGTTTGGGGCAGTCCAAGAGACCCAGTACTTC
TRBV6-5,TRBJ1-1,few,NA,CASSYNLNTEAFF,TGTGCCAGCAGTTACAACTTGAACACTGAAGCTTTCTTT
TRBV9,TRBJ1-5,NA,TRBD1,CASSPGTGPSNQPQHF,TGTGCCAGCAGCCCTGGGACAGGGCCCAGTAATCAGCCCCAGCATTTT
TRBV13,TRBJ2-7,NA,TRBD2,CASSPGASGGERVF,TGTGCCAGCAGCCCCGGGGCTAGCGGGGGCGAACGGGTCTTC
TRBV29-1,TRBJ1-2,many,TRBD1,CSVDTGTGLGNGYTF,TGCAGCGTTGATACCGGGACAGGGCTCGGAAATGGCTACACCTTC
TRBV6-5,TRBJ1-4,NA,TRBD1,CASSYSDREAEKLFF,TGTGCCAGCAGTTACTCGGACAGGGAGGCGGAAAAACTGTTTTTT
TRBV13,TRBJ1-2,NA,TRBD1,CASSSPMPGQGDFWTF,TGTGCCAGCAGCTCGCCTATGCCGGGACAGGGGGACTTTTGGACCTTC
TRBV13,TRBJ1-2,NA,NA,CASSRGRSYGYTF,TGTGCCAGCAGCCGGGGACGGAGCTATGGCTACACCTTC
TRBV25-1,TRBJ1-1,NA,NA,CASSEGGTEAFF,TGTGCCAGCAGTGAAGGGGGCACTGAAGCTTTCTTT
TRBV12-5,TRBJ2-3,NA,NA,CASHETFSADTQYF,TGTGCTTCTCATGAGACTTTTTCGGCAGATACGCAGTATTTT
TRBV11-2,TRBJ2-7,NA,NA,CASSSGYEQYF,TGTGCCAGCAGCTCTGGATACGAGCAGTACTTC
TRBV20-1,TRBJ1-2,NA,NA,CSASKGYTF,TGCAGTGCTAGTAAGGGCTACACCTTC
TRBV12-5,TRBJ2-1,NA,NA,CASGLVGAYGGPNEQFF,TGTGCTAGTGGTTTGGTAGGCGCCTACGGCGGTCCCAATGAGCAGTTCTTC
TRBV27,TRBJ1-6,NA,TRBD1,CASSPGTGGLGSPLHF,TGTGCCAGCAGTCCGGGGACAGGGGGTCTAGGCTCACCCCTCCACTTT
TRBV4-1,TRBJ2-6,many,NA,CASSPSRGTGANVLTF,TGCGCCAGCAGCCCTTCTCGGGGGACTGGGGCCAACGTCCTGACTTTC
TRBV25-1,TRBJ2-1,NA,TRBD2,CASSDQTSGDYNEQFF,TGTGCCAGCAGTGATCAGACGAGCGGGGACTACAATGAGCAGTTCTTC
TRBV5-1,TRBJ2-7,NA,TRBD2,CASSPGRDYPSDEQYF,TGCGCCAGCAGCCCCGGGCGGGACTACCCCTCGGACGAGCAGTACTTC
TRBV7-9,TRBJ2-2,few,NA,CASSFAAGELFF,TGTGCCAGCAGCTTTGCTGCCGGGGAGCTGTTTTTT
TRBV9,TRBJ2-1,NA,TRBD1,CASSPGQGGNNEQFF,TGTGCCAGCAGCCCAGGACAGGGAGGTAACAATGAGCAGTTCTTC
TRBV25-1,TRBJ2-5,NA,TRBD2,CASSPQRGGYQETQYF,TGTGCCAGCAGTCCCCAGCGGGGGGGGTACCAAGAGACCCAGTACTTC
TRBV11-2,TRBJ1-3,few,NA,CASSRGGSGNTIYF,TGTGCCAGCAGTCGTGGGGGCTCTGGAAACACCATATATTTT
TRBV4-1,TRBJ1-5,NA,TRBD1,CASSPRQGPNQPQHF,TGCGCCAGCAGCCCAAGACAGGGGCCCAATCAGCCCCAGCATTTT
TRBV6-5,TRBJ1-6,once,TRBD1,CASSIGTGSNSPLHF,TGTGCCAGCAGTATCGGGACAGGGAGCAATTCACCCCTCCACTTT
TRBV5-4,TRBJ2-4,NA,TRBD2,CASKSGGADIQYF,TGTGCCAGCAAGAGCGGGGGTGCGGACATTCAGTACTTC
TRBV7-9,TRBJ1-2,NA,NA,CASSPTPGTYDGYTF,TGTGCCAGCAGCCCCACCCCAGGGACCTACGATGGCTACACCTTC
TRBV30,TRBJ2-7,NA,NA,CAWSVRNTLSYEQYF,TGTGCCTGGAGTGTACGTAATACTCTATCCTACGAGCAGTACTTC
TRBV30,TRBJ2-7,NA,NA,CAWNAGLYEQYF,TGTGCCTGGAACGCCGGGCTCTACGAGCAGTACTTC
TRBV29-1,TRBJ1-2,NA,TRBD1,CSVGGQGVGYGYTF,TGCAGCGTTGGGGGACAGGGAGTCGGCTATGGCTACACCTTC
TRBV7-9,TRBJ1-6,few,NA,CASSPEMGQFDSPLHF,TGTGCCAGCAGCCCGGAGATGGGTCAGTTCGATTCACCCCTCCACTTT
TRBV27,TRBJ1-1,few,NA,CASSVSPALEAFF,TGTGCCAGCAGTGTTTCTCCGGCCCTTGAAGCTTTCTTT
TRBV7-9,TRBJ2-7,NA,NA,CASSASGSREQYF,TGTGCCAGCAGCGCCTCGGGTAGTCGGGAGCAGTACTTC
TRBV2,TRBJ2-7,NA,NA,CASRATALGYEQYF,TGTGCCAGCAGAGCGACAGCGTTAGGGTACGAGCAGTACTTC
TRBV19,TRBJ1-1,few,TRBD1,CASRFGDRGPYEAFF,TGTGCCAGTCGGTTCGGAGACAGGGGGCCCTATGAAGCTTTCTTT
TRBV15,TRBJ1-2,once,NA,CATSRGTTYGYTF,TGTGCCACCAGCAGGGGTACCACCTATGGCTACACCTTC
TRBV25-1,TRBJ2-5,NA,NA,CASSELLGQGTQYF,TGTGCCAGCAGTGAATTGCTGGGGCAGGGGACCCAGTACTTC
TRBV6-5,TRBJ2-3,NA,TRBD1,CASSVGQGLNTQYF,TGTGCCAGCAGTGTGGGACAGGGACTTAATACGCAGTATTTT
TRBV4-1,TRBJ1-2,once,NA,CASSQDISRRADYGYTF,TGCGCCAGCAGCCAAGACATCTCACGTCGTGCAGACTATGGCTACACCTTC
TRBV29-1,TRBJ1-2,NA,NA,CSVVILNGYTF,TGCAGCGTTGTTATACTGAATGGCTACACCTTC
TRBV19,TRBJ2-1,few,NA,CASSIGNEQFF,TGTGCCAGTAGTATCGGCAATGAGCAGTTCTTC